This T cell receptor (beta chain) is from a study of T cell responses to AZD1222 COVID-19 vaccine. Only in-frame clones appear in the TCRdb table, and some are missing; sequencing was by immunoSEQ multiplex PCR. Of about 86,000 clones in the sample, around nine tenths were seen once. Study-wide results and caveats: Vaccine-related CD4 TCRs covered spike, predominating at 160-218 and 743-854. The sample set comprised mostly white British donors with more females, and clonal diversity was possibly underestimated. Among AZD1222 vaccinees, only 5 to 7 were seropositive at baseline.

The CDR3 spans 15 residues. Germline V lookup: CDR1 SGHRS, CDR2 YFSETQ. Trimming at V came to 0 bases and at J to 7 bases, leaving 7 bases not matched to a gene. On this clone itself: Its antigen is currently unknown.

The V and J genes are TRBV5-1 and TRBJ1-2; 9 bases match TRBD1. The sequence came from an adult who received the AZD1222 COVID-19 vaccine. The sequencing here drew on peripheral blood, taken 28 days after the second AZD1222 dose. The CDR3 nucleotides read TGCGCCAGCAGCTTGGCCCCTGACAGGGGGGGTGGCTACACCTTC. Protein: CASSLAPDRGGGYTF.